The 18 T cell receptor beta chains below were found in one sample sequenced in a study of T cell responses to AZD1222 COVID-19 vaccine. The protocol was immunoSEQ multiplex PCR, while the TCRdb copy is restricted to in-frame clones and leaves out a portion. The repertoire consists of 110,000 to 150,000 clones, with approximately 94% occurring once and the leading ten covering over 7.5%. Sequenced here: peripheral blood, sampled on day 0 of AZD1222 vaccination. These receptors were taken from an adult in good health.

V is TRBV7-9 and J is TRBJ1-1, with 8 bases lining up with TRBD1. Germline V lookup: CDR1 SEHNR, CDR2 FQNEAQ (reference sequence). After removal of 4 bases from V and 4 bases from J, the junction contained 5 bases not matched to a gene. This CDR3 is built from 14 residues. CDR3 sequence reads: CASSWTGLFTEAFF. The DNA for the CDR3 is TGTGCCAGCAGCTGGACAGGGTTATTCACTGAAGCTTTCTTT. The variable domain in full, completed from reference TRBV7-9 and TRBJ1-1, reads DTGVSQNPRHKITKRGQNVTFRCDPISEHNRLYWYRQTLGQGPEFLTYFQNEAQLEKSRLLSDRFSAERPKGSFSTLEIQRTEQGDSAMYLCASSWTGLFTEAFFGQGTRLTVV.

This chain joins TRBV19 and TRBJ1-5, with D possibly matching TRBD1 (5 bases). The V end was cut by 3 bases, the J end by 5 bases, with 14 bases between. Germline-derived CDR1 and CDR2 are LNHDA and SQIVND (reference sequence). The CDR3 extends over 15 amino acids. CDR3 coding DNA: TGTGCCAGTAGTATGGGGGGGGAGATTCATCAGCCCCAGCATTTT. Its translation is CASSMGGEIHQPQHF.

The chain uses TRBV24-1 and TRBJ2-2; 7 bases are a match to TRBD1. This CDR3 has 14 residues. The V gene end was trimmed by 6 bases and the J gene end by 7 bases; junction bases not matched to a gene: 7. Germline V gene data show CDR1 as KGHDR and CDR2 as SFDVKD. CDR3 DNA: TGTGCCACCAGTCCAACAGGGGCGGACGGGGAGCTGTTTTTT. Its protein product is CATSPTGADGELFF.

V is TRBV27 and J is TRBJ1-1; D remains ambiguous. The V gene lost 3 bases and the J gene lost 1 base, with 6 bases spanning the gap. The germline gives CDR1 MNHEY, CDR2 SMNVEV (reference sequence). CDR3 length: 13 amino acids. CDR3 protein: CASSFGTNTEAFF. In DNA, the CDR3 is TGTGCCAGCAGTTTTGGCACGAACACTGAAGCTTTCTTT.

V is TRBV7-9 and J is TRBJ1-1, with a possible D match to TRBD1 (5 bases). Per the germline V gene, CDR1 is SEHNR and CDR2 is FQNEAQ (reference sequence). This CDR3 is built from 13 residues. V shed 5 bases and J shed 2 bases, with 9 bases lying between them. The CDR3, as DNA: TGTGCCAGCAGCGGTGGGGCTAACACTGAAGCTTTCTTT. It specifies CASSGGANTEAFF.

The chain uses TRBV3-1 (or the pseudogene TRBV3-2) and TRBJ1-5; no firm D call. Deletions cut 4 bases from V and 2 bases from J, with 15 bases between. Germline V lookup: CDR1 LGHDT, CDR2 YNNKEL (reference sequence). This CDR3 is built from 16 residues. The CDR3 nucleotides read TGTGCCAGCAGCCTTTCGGGAGGCGGAGGCAATCAGCCCCAGCATTTT. Its protein is CASSLSGGGGNQPQHF.

The V and J genes are TRBV12-5 and TRBJ2-7; 9 nucleotides align to TRBD1. V lost 5 bases and J lost 3; bases outside the gene matches: 5. The CDR3 length is 14 residues. Germline V gene data show CDR1 as LGHNT and CDR2 as FRNRAP. For the CDR3, the DNA is TGTGCTAGTGGTCAGGACAGGGGATACTACGAGCAGTACTTC. It translates to CASGQDRGYYEQYF.

The chain couples TRBV19 to TRBJ2-3; the D is unclear. Germline assignment: CDR1 LNHDA and CDR2 SQIVND (reference sequence). V was cut by 1 base and J by 0 bases, with 17 bases left in between. The CDR3 covers 18 residues. DNA of the CDR3: TGTGCCAGTAGTATAGCGGTAATTGGGTTTGCCAGCACAGATACGCAGTATTTT. Its translation is CASSIAVIGFASTDTQYF.

This chain connects TRBV14 to TRBJ1-1; D perhaps matches TRBD1 (6 bases). There are 13 residues in the CDR3. Looked up from germline, CDR1 is SGHDN and CDR2 is FVKESK. Trimming left V 7 bases short and J 1 base short, with 10 bases between. CDR3 DNA sequence: TGTGCCAGCACACGACAGGAGAACACTGAAGCTTTCTTT. Translated, it gives CASTRQENTEAFF.

J is TRBJ1-2 and V is TRBV6-5; D gene uncertain. The germline V gene has CDR1 MNHEY and CDR2 SVGAGI. This CDR3 is 13 amino acids long. The V gene lost 6 bases and the J gene lost 6 bases, with 14 bases spanning the gap. Here the CDR3 reads CASSPRGSDGYTF. In DNA form, the CDR3 reads TGTGCCAGCAGCCCACGGGGATCCGATGGCTACACCTTC.

The genes are TRBV5-6 and TRBJ1-1; TRBD1 is a possible D gene (5 bases). The CDR3 has 16 residues. Germline V CDR1 and CDR2: SGHDT, YYEEEE. Trimming removed 0 bases from V and 0 bases from J, with 12 bases in between. The CDR3 coding sequence is TGTGCCAGCAGCTTGGGCGGGGCAAAAATGAACACTGAAGCTTTCTTT. It is translated as CASSLGGAKMNTEAFF. The full variable domain, its missing parts supplied by reference TRBV5-6 and TRBJ1-1, is DAGVTQSPTHLIKTRGQQVTLRCSPKSGHDTVSWYQQALGQGPQFIFQYYEEEERQRGNFPDRFSGHQFPNYSSELNVNALLLGDSALYLCASSLGGAKMNTEAFFGQGTRLTVV.

The CDR3 here is CASRKGTSNQPQHF. The CDR3 DNA is TGTGCCAGCCGCAAGGGGACTAGCAATCAGCCCCAGCATTTT. The V gene is TRBV6-6, the J gene TRBJ1-5; D perhaps matches TRBD1 (5 bases). The CDR3 is made up of 14 amino acids. Trimming took off 8 bases at V and 0 bases at J, with 11 bases between the two ends. CDR1 MNHNY and CDR2 SVGAGI come from the germline V gene (reference sequence).

The chain couples TRBV29-1 to TRBJ1-4; D gene uncertain. V lost 6 bases to trimming and J lost 1 base, with 12 bases between them. The CDR3 is made up of 14 amino acids. Germline loops: CDR1 SQVTM, CDR2 ANQGSEA. The CDR3 reads CSVEALGTNEKLFF. CDR3 DNA: TGCAGCGTCGAGGCTCTGGGAACTAATGAAAAACTGTTTTTT.

The chain is built from TRBV20-1 and TRBJ1-1; TRBD1 matches at 9 bases. V shed 6 bases and J 8 bases; nucleotides not matched to a gene: 1. Germline CDR1 and CDR2: DFQATT and SNEGSKA (reference sequence). CDR3 length: 10 amino acids. The CDR3 DNA reads as TGCAGTGCAGGGACAGGGGAAGCTTTCTTT. Translated: CSAGTGEAFF.

The V and J genes are TRBV7-2 and TRBJ1-2, with D tentatively TRBD1 (5 bases). Germline values: CDR1 SGHTA, CDR2 FQGNSA. CDR3 length: 13 amino acids. V was cut by 5 bases and J by 2 bases, with 9 bases left in between. Here the CDR3 reads CASSPDSNYGYTF. CDR3 nucleotide sequence: TGTGCCAGCAGCCCCGACAGCAACTATGGCTACACCTTC. Supplemented by reference TRBV7-2 and TRBJ1-2, the full variable domain reads GAGVSQSPSNKVTEKGKDVELRCDPISGHTALYWYRQSLGQGLEFLIYFQGNSAPDKSGLPSDRFSAERTGGSVSTLTIQRTQQEDSAVYLCASSPDSNYGYTFGSGTRLTVV.

The genes are TRBV5-1 and TRBJ2-1, with D possibly being TRBD2 (6 bases). Trimming took off 0 bases at V and 3 bases at J, with 16 bases between the two ends. This CDR3 is 17 amino acids long. Germline CDR1 SGHRS, CDR2 YFSETQ. CDR3 bases: TGCGCCAGCAGCTTGGTAGGCGGCCTGGGGGGCTACAATGAGCAGTTCTTC. Residues: CASSLVGGLGGYNEQFF. The variable domain in full, with the rest retrieved from reference TRBV5-1 and TRBJ2-1, is KAGVTQTPRYLIKTRGQQVTLSCSPISGHRSVSWYQQTPGQGLQFLFEYFSETQRNKGNFPGRFSGRQFSNSRSEMNVSTLELGDSALYLCASSLVGGLGGYNEQFFGPGTRLTVL.

This clone was picked up one time. The CDR3, as DNA: TGTGCCAGCAGCTTGGTCCTGCTATCTAACTATGGCTACACCTTC. Translation gives CASSLVLLSNYGYTF. V and J are TRBV5-6 and TRBJ1-2; D uncertain. In germline, CDR1 is SGHDT, CDR2 YYEEEE. The length of the CDR3 is 15 residues. The V end was cut by 0 bases, the J end by 0 bases, with 9 bases between.

This clone showed up just a few times. V is TRBV28 and J is TRBJ1-5; 8 positions match TRBD1. V lost 6 bases, J lost 7 bases, and 8 bases stayed unmatched. The V gene's germline CDR1 is MDHEN and CDR2 SYDVKM. The CDR3 is 14 amino acids. In DNA form, the CDR3 reads TGTGCCAGCAGCCGAACAGGGGGTGGGCAGCCCCAGCATTTT. Translated, it gives CASSRTGGGQPQHF.